The 9 T cell receptor beta chains below come from one sample, sequenced in a study of shared clonotypes between healthy human individuals. Profiling relied on immunoSEQ multiplex PCR, and the TCRdb table lists in-frame clones only, not all of them. The table shows fewer than 3 million clones, with 92% occurring only once. The sample consisted of naive CD4+ T cells from PBMCs. This sample's subset: CD45RA+ positively selected. The receptors were sampled from a man aged 18 to 30 in good health. Some clones in this sample may be carry-over from other donors' samples.

The chain recombines TRBV5-3 with TRBJ2-7, with TRBD2 matching 9 bases. TRBV5-3 is known as an ORF, though its function is uncertain. There are 17 residues in the CDR3. After removal of 2 bases from V and 2 bases from J, the junction contained 11 bases not matched to a gene. In DNA, the CDR3 is TGTGCCAGAAGCTTCTATCCCCTATTAGCGGGAGCCTACGAGCAGTACTTC. As protein: CARSFYPLLAGAYEQYF.

This chain uses TRBV2 with TRBJ2-5; D not resolved. The CDR3 is 10 residues long. Germline V lookup: CDR1 SNHLY, CDR2 FYNNEI. Trimming stripped 10 bases from V and 5 bases from J, with 8 bases between. The CDR3 sequence is CATRTETQYF. For the CDR3, the DNA is TGTGCCACCCGGACGGAGACCCAGTACTTC.

Turning to this clone: Other DNA sequences of this sample code for an identical CDR3. The rearrangement links TRBV7-2 to TRBJ2-7; a weak D match, TRBD2 (7 bases). There are 15 residues in the CDR3. CDR1 and CDR2 (germline): SGHTA, FQGNSA. V was pared by 6 bases and J by 1 base, with 16 bases between. For the CDR3, the DNA is TGTGCCAGCAGTCTAGGGGGGGGTAGGTCCTACGAGCAGTACTTC. Amino acids: CASSLGGGRSYEQYF.

This clone was found a few times. The J gene is TRBJ1-1, the V gene TRBV5-1; perhaps TRBD1 as D (5 bases). The CDR3 contains 12 residues. Trimming removed 5 bases from V and 5 bases from J, with 10 bases in between. Germline V gives CDR1 SGHRS, CDR2 YFSETQ. The CDR3 DNA follows: TGCGCCAGCAGTGGGCAGGGTACTGAAGCTTTCTTT. Amino acid sequence: CASSGQGTEAFF.

The chain recombines TRBV6-5 with TRBJ2-2, with D maybe TRBD2 (6 bases). Germline assignment: CDR1 MNHEY and CDR2 SVGAGI. This CDR3 comprises 16 residues. Trimming removed 4 bases at V and 8 bases at J, with 20 bases between. Here the CDR3 DNA reads TGTGCCAGCAGTTCCTCGGGACTGGGCTCGGGAGGGGAGCTGTTTTTT. This sequence encodes CASSSSGLGSGGELFF.

The chain recombines TRBV5-4 with TRBJ2-3; maybe TRBD2 (7 bases). Germline V CDR1 and CDR2: SGHNT, YYREEE (reference sequence). This CDR3 is built from 13 residues. CDR3 protein: CALGRGDTDTQYF. The CDR3 DNA reads TGTGCTCTAGGGAGGGGGGATACAGATACGCAGTATTTT. The full variable domain, in which reference TRBV5-4 and TRBJ2-3 provide the parts outside the CDR3, is ETGVTQSPTHLIKTRGQQVTLRCSSQSGHNTVSWYQQALGQGPQFIFQYYREEENGRGNFPPRFSGLQFPNYSSELNVNALELDDSALYLCALGRGDTDTQYFGPGTRLTVL.

The V call is TRBV19, the J call TRBJ2-2; D possibly matches TRBD1 or TRBD2 (5 bases each). Germline-derived CDR1 and CDR2 are LNHDA and SQIVND (reference sequence). The CDR3 is 15 amino acids. Deletions cut 9 bases from V and 5 bases from J, with 19 bases between. This chain's CDR3 is CASGVGQKVTGELFF. Written as DNA, the CDR3 is TGTGCCAGCGGGGTGGGGCAGAAGGTTACCGGGGAGCTGTTTTTT.

On this clone itself: This sample includes further DNA sequences coding for the same CDR3. The V gene is TRBV9, the J gene TRBJ2-2; TRBD1 might be the D (6 bases). Trimming stripped 4 bases from V and 1 base from J, with 11 bases between. CDR1 is SGDLS, CDR2 YYNGEE, per germline. The CDR3 spans 15 residues. Written as DNA, the CDR3 is TGTGCCAGCAGCCCCCGGACAGAGAACACCGGGGAGCTGTTTTTT. This gives the protein CASSPRTENTGELFF.

Worth noting for this clone: Other nucleotide sequences from this sample produce the same CDR3. The chain employs TRBV2 and TRBJ1-2; D is ambiguous. The CDR3 covers 12 residues. V was clipped by 2 bases and J by 4 bases, with 5 bases between them. Germline V lookup: CDR1 SNHLY, CDR2 FYNNEI. CDR3 region: CASSENSYGYTF. Written as DNA, the CDR3 is TGTGCCAGCAGTGAAAACTCCTATGGCTACACCTTC.